This T cell receptor (beta chain) was sequenced in a study of T-cell reconstitution after alpha-beta-depleted transplantation in children. CDR1 and CDR2 (germline): SGHRS, YFSETQ. The CDR3 covers 14 residues. Trimming cost V 2 bases and J 6 bases, with 12 bases left between them. The study, taken as a whole, reports: Expanded graft clones, several hundred of them, were reportedly the source of alpha-beta T cells about two months after transplant.

In regard to this clonotype: What it recognizes is unknown.

Unique molecular identifiers were incorporated when the TCRbeta library was constructed. TCRdb ran MiXCR on the PCR reads and lists one entry per CDR3 protein. The sample holds about 120,000 distinct CDR3 sequences; 10% are singletons and the top ten take nearly 35%. Material: PBMCs, obtained before TCRalphabeta/CD19-depleted stem cell transplant. The sequence was obtained from a boy between 2 and 10 years old with acute lymphoblastic leukemia, due to receive a stem cell transplant. The rearrangement joins TRBV5-1 to TRBJ1-5; tentatively, D is TRBD1 (6 bases). In DNA form, the CDR3 reads TGCGCCAGCAGCTTAGAAGGGGGGAGTCAGCCCCAGCATTTT. This translates into CASSLEGGSQPQHF.